The rows below give T cell receptor beta chains drawn from one sample of a study of T cells in Graves' hyperthyroidism and ophthalmopathy. TCRdb processed the multiplex PCR reads anew with MiXCR; each CDR3 protein has one entry. The table records about 640,000 distinct CDR3 sequences, around 20% of them present only once. The sample consisted of blood. These receptors were taken from a man aged 25 to 45 with Graves' ophthalmopathy. CDR3s include the opening cysteine and the closing phenylalanine or tryptophan. A D gene is named only where the DNA matches it firmly. The size field is filled for only some rows; it gives once, few, many or a size class.

.	TRBV6-9	TRBJ1-2	.	CASSYRGFHYGYTF	TGTGCCAGCAGTTACCGGGGATTTCACTATGGCTACACCTTC
many	TRBV27	TRBJ1-5	.	CASRGGGNQPQHF	TGTGCCAGCAGAGGAGGGGGCAATCAGCCCCAGCATTTT
.	TRBV27	TRBJ2-7	TRBD2	CASSPMTSGAHYEQYF	TGTGCCAGCAGTCCTATGACTAGCGGAGCCCACTACGAGCAGTACTTC
few	TRBV6-1	TRBJ2-7	.	CASSSTAGPGEQYF	TGTGCCAGCAGTTCCACGGCGGGCCCTGGGGAGCAGTACTTC
few	TRBV4-1	TRBJ2-7	.	CASSQDSAGDAYEQYF	TGCGCCAGCAGCCAAGATAGCGCAGGGGACGCCTACGAGCAGTACTTC
.	TRBV25-1	TRBJ1-1	.	CASPNGPNTEAFF	TGTGCCAGCCCGAACGGGCCTAACACTGAAGCTTTCTTT
many	TRBV28	TRBJ1-3	.	CASSFRHTGNTIYF	TGTGCCAGCAGTTTTCGGCACACTGGAAACACCATATATTTT
many	TRBV12-3/TRBV12-4	TRBJ2-7	TRBD2	CASSLSLAGGEQYF	TGTGCCAGCAGTTTAAGTCTAGCGGGGGGTGAGCAGTACTTC
.	TRBV20-1	TRBJ1-1	.	CSARALGNTEAFF	TGCAGTGCTAGGGCCTTGGGGAACACTGAAGCTTTCTTT
.	TRBV5-1	TRBJ1-1	TRBD1	CASSGQGGDTEAFF	TGCGCCAGCAGCGGACAGGGAGGCGACACTGAAGCTTTCTTT
many	TRBV20-1	TRBJ1-2	.	CSARGLSNYGYTF	TGCAGTGCTAGAGGTTTAAGTAACTATGGCTACACCTTC
.	TRBV6-1	TRBJ2-1	.	CASSEAPSGWNEQFF	TGTGCCAGCAGTGAAGCGCCTTCAGGGTGGAATGAGCAGTTCTTC
once	TRBV30	TRBJ1-5	.	CAWGGQNQPQHF	TGTGCCTGGGGGGGGCAGAATCAGCCCCAGCATTTT
.	TRBV9	TRBJ2-7	TRBD2	CASSAGLAGPETYEQYF	TGTGCCAGCAGCGCGGGACTAGCGGGACCGGAGACCTACGAGCAGTACTTC
many	TRBV19	TRBJ1-1	.	CASKSGRESTEAFF	TGTGCCAGTAAGTCAGGGAGAGAGAGCACTGAAGCTTTCTTT
few	TRBV28	TRBJ1-3	.	CASSLYGEGLSGNTIYF	TGTGCCAGCAGTTTATACGGGGAGGGACTCTCTGGAAACACCATATATTTT
.	TRBV2	TRBJ2-5	TRBD2	CASSELLIAGGGETQYF	TGTGCCAGCAGTGAACTCTTGATAGCGGGAGGAGGGGAGACCCAGTACTTC
.	TRBV7-2	TRBJ2-3	TRBD2	CASSSPGNSGSTRYTQYF	TGTGCCAGCAGTTCACCCGGGAATAGCGGGAGCACCCGGTATACGCAGTATTTT
many	TRBV20-1	TRBJ2-3	.	CSASSPLRSTDTQYF	TGCAGTGCTTCTTCCCCACTCAGATCCACAGATACGCAGTATTTT
.	TRBV12-3/TRBV12-4	TRBJ2-5	TRBD1	CASSSGTGSQYF	TGTGCCAGCAGTTCAGGGACAGGGTCCCAGTACTTC
many	TRBV7-6	TRBJ2-1	TRBD2	CASSLGTSGRLYNEQFF	TGTGCCAGCAGCTTAGGGACTAGCGGGAGATTATACAATGAGCAGTTCTTC
.	TRBV4-1	TRBJ1-5	.	CASSQQINQPQHF	TGCGCCAGCAGCCAACAGATCAATCAGCCCCAGCATTTT
many	TRBV3-1	TRBJ1-2	.	CASSPRTASANYGYTF	TGTGCCAGCAGCCCCCGGACAGCCTCAGCTAACTATGGCTACACCTTC
many	TRBV18	TRBJ2-1	TRBD1	CASSPQGQGYNEQFF	TGTGCCAGCTCACCACAGGGACAGGGCTACAATGAGCAGTTCTTC
few	TRBV20-1	TRBJ1-2	.	CSAASNAPNGARYYGYTF	TGCAGTGCTGCCTCGAACGCACCTAATGGGGCTAGATACTATGGCTACACCTTC
few	TRBV6-2/TRBV6-3	TRBJ2-7	TRBD1	CASSYSTGTGSYEQYF	TGTGCCAGCAGTTACTCGACTGGGACAGGGTCCTACGAGCAGTACTTC
.	TRBV12-3/TRBV12-4	TRBJ2-7	.	CASSRRRGSVYEQYF	TGTGCCAGCAGCCGTCGCCGGGGTAGCGTCTACGAGCAGTACTTC
few	TRBV20-1	TRBJ1-5	TRBD1	CSATGTGGNSNQPQHF	TGCAGTGCAACCGGGACAGGGGGTAATAGCAATCAGCCCCAGCATTTT
.	TRBV5-1	TRBJ1-5	TRBD1	CASSKPQGDYPLPLNSNQPQHF	TGCGCCAGCAGCAAACCCCAGGGGGATTACCCTTTACCCCTTAATAGCAATCAGCCCCAGCATTTT
.	TRBV19	TRBJ1-6	.	CASSPGFSNSPLHF	TGTGCCAGTAGTCCCGGATTCTCGAATTCACCCCTCCACTTT
few	TRBV10-3	TRBJ2-7	TRBD1	CAISGGQEGKQYF	TGTGCCATCAGCGGAGGACAGGAAGGGAAGCAGTACTTC
few	TRBV19	TRBJ1-2	TRBD1	CASSARGQGAYGYTF	TGTGCCAGTAGTGCCCGTGGACAGGGGGCCTATGGCTACACCTTC
.	TRBV6-1	TRBJ1-5	.	CAISRGGVNQPQHF	TGTGCCATCAGCCGGGGGGGGGTCAATCAGCCCCAGCATTTT
.	TRBV6-1	TRBJ2-7	.	CASSEYRGLYYEQYF	TGTGCCAGCAGTGAATACCGGGGACTCTACTACGAGCAGTACTTC